Shown below are 24 T cell receptor beta chains from a single sample sequenced in a study of cytomegalovirus exposure and HLA in healthy donors. PCR amplification relied on 60 Vbeta primers (plus 13 Jbeta primers). Assay used: immunoSEQ multiplex PCR; TCRdb lists only in-frame clones, some missing. The sample has 100,000 to 150,000 clones; over 70% are singletons. Source material: PBMCs. Source of these receptors: a middle-aged man in good health and CMV-seropositive.

This sequence joins TRBV30 and TRBJ2-7; D perhaps matches TRBD1 (5 bases). The CDR3 is 14 residues long. The V gene lost 2 bases and the J gene lost 0 bases, with 11 bases spanning the gap. CDR1 is GTSNPN, CDR2 SVGIG, per germline (reference sequence). The CDR3 DNA sequence: TGTGCCTGGAGTTGGGGCTATTCCTCCTACGAGCAGTACTTC. It codes for CAWSWGYSSYEQYF. The whole variable domain, remainder taken from reference TRBV30 and TRBJ2-7, is SQTIHQWPATLVQPVGSPLSLECTVEGTSNPNLYWYRQAAGRGLQLLFYSVGIGQISSEVPQNLSASRPQDRQFILSSKKLLLSDSGFYLCAWSWGYSSYEQYFGPGTRLTVT.

The chain is built from TRBV7-8 and TRBJ1-2, with a possible D match to TRBD1 (6 bases). The CDR3 sequence is 14 residues long. Trimming removed 2 bases from V and 4 bases from J, with 11 bases in between. Looked up from germline, CDR1 is SGHVS and CDR2 is FQNEAQ. As DNA, the CDR3 is TGTGCCAGCAGCTTAAACAGGGTTGGCTATGGCTACACCTTC. It encodes CASSLNRVGYGYTF.

This clone was recorded once. The chain combines TRBV7-9 with TRBJ2-7, with TRBD1 as a possible D gene (5 bases). With 2 bases removed from V and 0 bases from J, the gap between germline ends came to 8 bases. There are 14 residues in the CDR3. CDR1 and CDR2 from the germline V gene are SEHNR and FQNEAQ (reference sequence). This CDR3 is CASSLQGGSYEQYF. Here the CDR3 DNA reads TGTGCCAGCAGCTTACAGGGCGGCTCCTACGAGCAGTACTTC.

The V and J genes are TRBV28 and TRBJ2-1; 10 bases are a match to TRBD2. The germline V gene has CDR1 MDHEN and CDR2 SYDVKM. The CDR3 has 16 residues. V gave up 5 bases and J gave up 10 bases; unmatched junction bases: 14. The CDR3 nucleotides are TGTGCCAGCAGTCCCCTTAGAGCGGGAGGGAAGAGGGAGCAGTTCTTC. This gives the protein CASSPLRAGGKREQFF. Combining the CDR3 with reference TRBV28 and TRBJ2-1 gives the whole variable domain DVKVTQSSRYLVKRTGEKVFLECVQDMDHENMFWYRQDPGLGLRLIYFSYDVKMKEKGDIPEGYSVSREKKERFSLILESASTNQTSMYLCASSPLRAGGKREQFFGPGTRLTVL.

CDR3: CASSRTGDDQPQHF. In nucleotides, the CDR3 is TGTGCCAGCAGTAGGACAGGGGACGATCAGCCCCAGCATTTT. The chain carries TRBV6-5 and TRBJ1-5; 9 nucleotides match TRBD1. The CDR3 length is 14 residues. The V gene end was trimmed by 5 bases and the J gene end by 5 bases; junction bases not matched to a gene: 4. Germline V gene sequence: CDR1 MNHEY, CDR2 SVGAGI.

The CDR3 is CASRPRQGMFNEQFF. CDR3 nucleotide sequence: TGCGCCAGCAGGCCTCGACAGGGTATGTTCAATGAGCAGTTCTTC. The rearrangement uses TRBV5-1 and TRBJ2-1; 7 positions match TRBD1. The germline V gene encodes CDR1 SGHRS and CDR2 YFSETQ. Unmatched junction bases numbered 11, after V lost 5 bases and J lost 6 bases. CDR3 length equals 15 residues.

This chain links TRBV6-1 with TRBJ1-2, with a possible D match to TRBD1 (6 bases). CDR3 length equals 14 residues. Germline V lookup: CDR1 MNHNS, CDR2 SASEGT. V was trimmed by 1 base and J by 4 bases, leaving 10 bases between them. The CDR3 protein is CASSEGTEIYGYTF. The DNA for the CDR3 is TGTGCCAGCAGTGAAGGGACAGAGATCTATGGCTACACCTTC.

The chain carries TRBV7-2 and TRBJ2-2, with 8 positions matching TRBD1. CDR1 SGHTA and CDR2 FQGNSA come from the germline V gene. J was trimmed by 4 bases and V by 5 bases; bases with no gene match: 9. The CDR3 runs to 16 residues. CDR3 DNA sequence: TGTGCCAGCAGCCCTCATCTAGGACAGGGCACCGGGGAGCTGTTTTTT. Residues: CASSPHLGQGTGELFF.

This sequence joins TRBV11-2 and TRBJ1-1; D uncertain. The germline gives CDR1 SGHAT, CDR2 FQNNGV. V lost 2 bases and J 0 bases, leaving 13 bases between the germline ends. This CDR3 comprises 16 residues. This chain's CDR3 is CASSLPRTSVNTEAFF. CDR3 DNA: TGTGCCAGCAGCTTACCAAGGACTTCGGTGAACACTGAAGCTTTCTTT.

V gene TRBV19 combines with J gene TRBJ1-5, with TRBD1 matching 8 bases. The germline gives CDR1 LNHDA, CDR2 SQIVND (reference sequence). Unmatched junction bases numbered 11, after V lost 3 bases and J lost 4 bases. The CDR3 runs 17 residues. The CDR3 is CASSMKTQGAYNQPQHF. CDR3 nucleotide sequence: TGTGCCAGTAGTATGAAGACCCAGGGGGCATATAATCAGCCCCAGCATTTT.

The chain recombines TRBV19 with TRBJ2-7, with 10 bases fitting TRBD2. This CDR3 has 16 amino acids. Germline lookup yields CDR1 LNHDA and CDR2 SQIVND (reference sequence). With V trimmed by 3 bases and J by 6 bases, 11 bases remained unmatched. CDR3 region: CASSILPSGSRREQYF. CDR3 DNA sequence: TGTGCCAGTAGTATCCTCCCTAGCGGGAGTCGCCGCGAGCAGTACTTC. The variable domain in full, completed from reference TRBV19 and TRBJ2-7, reads DGGITQSPKYLFRKEGQNVTLSCEQNLNHDAMYWYRQDPGQGLRLIYYSQIVNDFQKGDIAEGYSVSREKKESFPLTVTSAQKNPTAFYLCASSILPSGSRREQYFGPGTRLTVT.

The chain carries TRBV6-6 and TRBJ1-1; 9 bases match TRBD1. The CDR3 runs 15 residues. CDR1 MNHNY and CDR2 SVGAGI come from the germline V gene (reference sequence). Trimming took 5 bases from V and 6 from J; bases not matched to a gene: 10. In nucleotides, the CDR3 is TGTGCCAGCAGTCCCCTTACAGGGGGCGGACCTGAAGCTTTCTTT. This codes for CASSPLTGGGPEAFF.

In its sample, this clone was seen once. CDR3 nucleotide sequence: TGTGCCAGCAGTTCCGGAGGGTCGGGGGGAACCGGGGAGCTGTTTTTT. This encodes CASSSGGSGGTGELFF. This chain links TRBV28 with TRBJ2-2, with TRBD2 matching 7 bases. The V gene's germline CDR1 is MDHEN and CDR2 SYDVKM. V was pared by 4 bases and J by 5 bases, with 10 bases of the junction left unmatched. The CDR3 is made up of 16 amino acids. The full variable domain, completed using reference TRBV28 and TRBJ2-2, is DVKVTQSSRYLVKRTGEKVFLECVQDMDHENMFWYRQDPGLGLRLIYFSYDVKMKEKGDIPEGYSVSREKKERFSLILESASTNQTSMYLCASSSGGSGGTGELFFGEGSRLTVL.

J is TRBJ2-7 and V is TRBV18; tentative D call: TRBD2 (6 bases). This CDR3 is 14 amino acids long. The V end was cut by 3 bases, the J end by 2 bases, with 11 bases between. CDR1 KGHSH and CDR2 LQKENI come from the germline V gene. The DNA for the CDR3 is TGTGCCAGCTCACCGGGGAGGCCCCCCTACGAGCAGTACTTC. Its protein is CASSPGRPPYEQYF.

V is TRBV5-1 and J is TRBJ2-2; TRBD2 matches at 8 bases. Germline CDR1 and CDR2: SGHRS and YFSETQ. J gave up 0 bases and V 0 bases, and 1 base lay outside the gene matches. The CDR3 is 16 residues long. In DNA, the CDR3 is TGCGCCAGCAGCTTGGCGGGACTAGCGAACACCGGGGAGCTGTTTTTT. This gives the protein CASSLAGLANTGELFF.

This clone was counted only a few times. The chain recombines TRBV20-1 with TRBJ2-1; D remains unclear. Trimming stripped 6 bases from V and 6 bases from J, with 9 bases between. The CDR3 totals 11 residues. Germline values: CDR1 DFQATT, CDR2 SNEGSKA (reference sequence). CDR3 sequence (DNA): TGCAGTGCCTGGAGTATCAATGAGCAGTTCTTC. It is translated as CSAWSINEQFF.

The chain joins TRBV10-2 to TRBJ1-2; 12 nucleotides match TRBD1. In germline, CDR1 is WSHSY, CDR2 SAAADI. J was trimmed by 6 bases and V by 0 bases; bases with no gene match: 5. CDR3 length: 16 amino acids. The CDR3 region is CASSESGTGGWNGYTF. DNA for the CDR3: TGCGCCAGCAGTGAGTCCGGGACAGGGGGCTGGAATGGCTACACCTTC.

This rearrangement joins TRBV29-1 to TRBJ1-1, with a tentative D call TRBD1 (5 bases). CDR3 length: 11 residues. Between the trimmed V and J ends, which lost 7 bases and 1 base, there was a span of 7 bases. CDR1 is SQVTM and CDR2 is ANQGSEA in the germline V gene. This chain's CDR3 is CSGDRNTEAFF. The CDR3 DNA reads TGCAGCGGTGACAGGAACACTGAAGCTTTCTTT.

Only a few counts were recorded for this clone. V gene TRBV4-2 combines with J gene TRBJ2-2; D ambiguous. Deletions cut 6 bases from V and 3 bases from J, with 14 bases between. Germline V lookup: CDR1 LGHNA, CDR2 YNFKEQ. This CDR3 contains 15 residues. CDR3 in amino acids: CASRVSEADTGELFF. DNA of the CDR3: TGTGCCAGCAGAGTCTCTGAGGCAGACACCGGGGAGCTGTTTTTT.

Comments on this clone: Other DNA sequences in the same sample also yield this CDR3. V gene TRBV18 combines with J gene TRBJ1-2; D not certain. Trimming shortened V by 3 bases and J by 4 bases, and 12 bases separated the two germline ends. Germline lookup yields CDR1 KGHSH and CDR2 LQKENI. CDR3 length equals 14 residues. Here the CDR3 reads CASSPPTETYGYTF. In DNA form, the CDR3 reads TGTGCCAGCTCACCTCCTACAGAAACCTATGGCTACACCTTC.

This chain uses TRBV7-9 with TRBJ1-4; no definite D call. The CDR3 is made up of 14 amino acids. V shed 3 bases and J shed 5 bases, with 10 bases lying between them. Germline lookup yields CDR1 SEHNR and CDR2 FQNEAQ (reference sequence). In DNA, the CDR3 is TGTGCCAGCAGCTTGACCGGGGTAAATGAAAAACTGTTTTTT. As protein: CASSLTGVNEKLFF. Supplemented by reference TRBV7-9 and TRBJ1-4, the full variable domain reads DTGVSQNPRHKITKRGQNVTFRCDPISEHNRLYWYRQTLGQGPEFLTYFQNEAQLEKSRLLSDRFSAERPKGSFSTLEIQRTEQGDSAMYLCASSLTGVNEKLFFGSGTQLSVL.

V gene TRBV19 combines with J gene TRBJ2-7; a possible D gene is TRBD1 (6 bases). This CDR3 contains 15 residues. V lost 4 bases to trimming and J lost 4 bases, with 17 bases between them. From germline, CDR1 is LNHDA and CDR2 SQIVND (reference sequence). The CDR3 DNA follows: TGTGCCAGTAGTAGGGGTAGTGGACAGAGTTACGAGCAGTACTTC. Amino acid sequence: CASSRGSGQSYEQYF.

This clone was detected a few times. V usage is TRBV28 and J usage is TRBJ1-4, with TRBD1 matching 8 bases. The germline CDR1 and CDR2 sequences are MDHEN and SYDVKM. Trimming took 7 bases from V and 3 from J; bases not matched to a gene: 13. The CDR3 consists of 17 residues. In DNA form, the CDR3 reads TGTGCCAGCAAGGGGACAGGATTTATGGAACCTAATGAAAAACTGTTTTTT. Protein: CASKGTGFMEPNEKLFF.

In this sample, this clone turned up once. The chain combines TRBV6-5 with TRBJ1-1; the D is unclear. V gave up 2 bases and J gave up 4 bases, with 8 bases separating them. The CDR3 has 13 residues. Germline-derived CDR1 and CDR2 are MNHEY and SVGAGI. The CDR3: CASSYETTTEAFF. The CDR3 nucleotides read TGTGCCAGCAGTTACGAGACAACCACTGAAGCTTTCTTT.